This is a list of T cell receptor beta chains from one sample in a study of shared clonotypes between healthy human individuals. Sequencing used immunoSEQ multiplex PCR; TCRdb keeps in-frame clones, though not all of them. There are about 2.3 million clones in the sample; just over 90% occur only once, and 0.39% lies in the top ten. What was sequenced was naive CD4+ T cells from PBMCs. Receptors were obtained from a man younger than 35 in good health. Some clones in this sample may be carry-over from other donors' samples. Both conserved end residues are part of each CDR3. The D gene is left open where the match is weak. The size field is filled for only some rows; it gives once, few, many or a size class.

V,D,size,J,length,CDR3,DNA
TRBV29-1,NA,NA,TRBJ2-5,14,CSVVIQGETETQYF,TGCAGCGTTGTAATACAGGGTGAGACGGAGACCCAGTACTTC
TRBV7-2,NA,NA,TRBJ2-5,13,CASSLQGPGEQYF,TGTGCCAGCAGCCTCCAAGGACCTGGGGAGCAGTACTTC
TRBV4-2,TRBD2,NA,TRBJ2-7,16,CASSQVAGGSSYEQYF,TGTGCCAGCAGCCAAGTAGCGGGAGGGAGCTCCTACGAGCAGTACTTC
TRBV5-1,NA,NA,TRBJ1-1,13,CASAPGGNTEAFF,TGCGCCAGCGCGCCCGGGGGGAACACTGAAGCTTTCTTT
TRBV5-1,TRBD2,NA,TRBJ2-1,15,CASSKGLAGGAEQFF,TGCGCCAGCAGCAAGGGACTAGCGGGAGGCGCTGAGCAGTTCTTC
TRBV27,NA,NA,TRBJ2-2,13,CASSLGDTGELFF,TGTGCCAGCAGTTTAGGTGACACCGGGGAGCTGTTTTTT
TRBV29-1,NA,NA,TRBJ2-3,13,CSVGGRGTDTQYF,TGCAGCGTTGGGGGCAGGGGCACAGATACGCAGTATTTT
TRBV5-1,NA,NA,TRBJ1-1,15,CASSLEGQGVAEAFF,TGCGCCAGCAGCTTGGAAGGCCAGGGAGTGGCTGAAGCTTTCTTT
TRBV5-1,NA,NA,TRBJ1-2,14,CASTPEGGTLGYTF,TGCGCCAGCACCCCCGAGGGGGGGACGCTAGGCTACACCTTC
TRBV2,NA,NA,TRBJ2-5,14,CATGPGTLGWTQYF,TGTGCCACCGGACCTGGGACCCTCGGGTGGACCCAGTACTTC
TRBV19,TRBD2,NA,TRBJ2-2,17,CASSIVAGGGWTGELFF,TGTGCCAGTAGTATAGTAGCGGGGGGCGGATGGACCGGGGAGCTGTTTTTT
TRBV18,NA,few,TRBJ1-1,13,CASSPGLSQGAFF,TGTGCCAGCTCACCGGGGTTAAGTCAAGGCGCTTTCTTT
TRBV7-9,TRBD2,once,TRBJ2-3,16,CASSLWTSASTDTQYF,TGTGCCAGCAGCCTTTGGACTAGCGCGAGCACAGATACGCAGTATTTT
TRBV5-4,NA,once,TRBJ2-5,13,CASSPGSGETQYF,TGTGCCAGCAGCCCGGGATCAGGAGAGACCCAGTACTTC
TRBV11-2,TRBD1,NA,TRBJ1-4,15,CASSRTGGGGEKLFF,TGTGCCAGCAGCCGGACAGGGGGCGGAGGTGAAAAACTGTTTTTT
TRBV9,TRBD1,NA,TRBJ2-5,16,CASSVAGQGNQETQYF,TGTGCCAGCAGCGTAGCGGGACAGGGCAACCAAGAGACCCAGTACTTC
TRBV11-2,NA,NA,TRBJ2-1,17,CASSSHAGEYDYNEQFF,TGTGCCAGCAGCTCACACGCCGGGGAGTATGACTACAATGAGCAGTTCTTC
TRBV9,NA,NA,TRBJ2-7,15,CASSVDLAASYEQYF,TGTGCCAGCAGCGTAGATCTAGCTGCCTCCTACGAGCAGTACTTC
TRBV7-2,NA,NA,TRBJ1-1,12,CASSLGPTEAFF,TGTGCCAGCAGCTTAGGTCCCACTGAAGCTTTCTTT
TRBV28,NA,NA,TRBJ2-5,15,CATGHRQGREETQYF,TGTGCCACCGGCCACAGACAGGGTCGGGAGGAGACCCAGTACTTC
TRBV29-1,NA,NA,TRBJ1-4,13,CSVDRGGSEKLFF,TGCAGCGTTGACAGGGGTGGTAGTGAAAAACTGTTTTTT
TRBV4-1,NA,NA,TRBJ2-2,16,CASSQEWSRIGGELFF,TGCGCCAGCAGCCAAGAGTGGTCTCGTATCGGCGGGGAGCTGTTTTTT
TRBV7-3,TRBD2,NA,TRBJ2-7,15,CASSLSIAGSDEQYF,TGTGCCAGCAGCTTATCCATAGCGGGGTCCGACGAGCAGTACTTC
TRBV5-1,TRBD2,NA,TRBJ2-1,14,CASSIAGAYNEQFF,TGCGCCAGCAGCATAGCGGGGGCATACAATGAGCAGTTCTTC
TRBV7-9,TRBD2,NA,TRBJ2-1,19,CASSLAHLAGEGWHNEQFF,TGTGCCAGCAGCTTAGCCCACCTTGCGGGGGAGGGCTGGCACAATGAGCAGTTCTTC
TRBV4-3,TRBD2,NA,TRBJ2-1,17,CASSQEKAGLAEHEQFF,TGCGCCAGCAGCCAAGAGAAAGCGGGACTAGCGGAACATGAGCAGTTCTTC
TRBV27,NA,NA,TRBJ2-1,12,CATSLGYNEQFF,TGTGCCACATCGCTAGGATACAATGAGCAGTTCTTC
TRBV2,TRBD2,NA,TRBJ2-5,16,CASSAGLAGGAETQYF,TGTGCCAGCAGTGCGGGGCTAGCGGGAGGAGCTGAGACCCAGTACTTC
TRBV28,NA,NA,TRBJ2-1,14,CASRSLSPGNEQFF,TGTGCCAGCAGGAGCTTGTCGCCGGGCAATGAGCAGTTCTTC
TRBV5-1,NA,once,TRBJ2-3,14,CASKEATGTDTQYF,TGCGCCAGCAAAGAGGCGACAGGCACAGATACGCAGTATTTT
TRBV2,TRBD1,NA,TRBJ1-2,17,CASTRGAGGDPGRGYTF,TGTGCCAGCACCCGAGGGGCAGGGGGCGATCCGGGCCGTGGCTACACCTTC
TRBV7-8,NA,NA,TRBJ2-2,17,CASQNTQGFTRTGELFF,TGTGCCAGTCAGAATACTCAGGGTTTTACTAGAACCGGGGAGCTGTTTTTT
TRBV7-2,NA,NA,TRBJ1-5,14,CASSLNRGGQPQHF,TGTGCCAGCAGCTTAAACCGGGGGGGACAGCCCCAGCATTTT
TRBV5-1,NA,NA,TRBJ1-4,15,CASSFNSATNEKLFF,TGCGCCAGCAGCTTTAACAGTGCAACTAATGAAAAACTGTTTTTT
TRBV28,NA,NA,TRBJ1-5,12,CASSLEHQPQHF,TGTGCCAGCAGTCTCGAACATCAGCCCCAGCATTTT
TRBV19,NA,NA,TRBJ1-2,15,CASSTYGTTVYGYTF,TGTGCCAGTAGTACCTACGGGACAACGGTTTATGGCTACACCTTC
TRBV6-1,NA,NA,TRBJ1-4,13,CASSEGGFEKLFF,TGTGCCAGCAGTGAAGGAGGTTTTGAAAAACTGTTTTTT
TRBV5-8,NA,NA,TRBJ2-1,15,CASSLGITQYNEQFF,TGTGCCAGCAGCTTGGGGATCACTCAGTACAATGAGCAGTTCTTC
TRBV7-2,TRBD2,NA,TRBJ2-3,15,CASNQGLAGADTQYF,TGTGCCAGCAACCAAGGACTAGCGGGAGCAGATACGCAGTATTTT
TRBV19,NA,once,TRBJ1-5,18,CASSIEPDRLYSNQPQHF,TGTGCCAGTAGTATCGAACCCGACAGGTTGTATAGCAATCAGCCCCAGCATTTT
TRBV29-1,TRBD2,NA,TRBJ2-4,17,CSVEDRGGNLAKNIQYF,TGCAGCGTTGAAGATCGGGGGGGGAACTTAGCCAAAAACATTCAGTACTTC
TRBV18,TRBD2,NA,TRBJ2-7,14,CASSPTSGSYEQYF,TGTGCCAGCTCCCCGACTAGCGGGAGTTACGAGCAGTACTTC
TRBV28,TRBD1,NA,TRBJ1-2,13,CASRTGGNYGYTF,TGTGCCAGCAGGACAGGGGGCAACTATGGCTACACCTTC
TRBV19,TRBD1,NA,TRBJ1-5,20,CATRARDRGSLESSNQPQHF,TGTGCCACTCGTGCGCGGGACAGGGGGTCCTTGGAGTCGAGCAATCAGCCCCAGCATTTT
TRBV7-2,NA,NA,TRBJ1-5,13,CASSLMSDQPQHF,TGTGCCAGCAGCTTAATGTCGGATCAGCCCCAGCATTTT
TRBV5-1,NA,NA,TRBJ2-3,14,CASTPGQDTDTQYF,TGCGCCAGCACCCCGGGTCAGGACACAGATACGCAGTATTTT
TRBV4-1,NA,NA,TRBJ2-2,17,CASSQGGRRGYGGELFF,TGCGCCAGCAGCCAAGGTGGGCGGAGGGGGTATGGCGGGGAGCTGTTTTTT
TRBV5-8,TRBD1,NA,TRBJ1-2,15,CASSLSTGEDYGYTF,TGTGCCAGCAGCTTGTCAACAGGGGAAGACTATGGCTACACCTTC
TRBV12-5,NA,NA,TRBJ2-1,13,CASAAAPNNEQFF,TGTGCTAGCGCAGCGGCCCCAAACAATGAGCAGTTCTTC
TRBV2,NA,NA,TRBJ2-2,14,CASNPHANTGELFF,TGTGCCAGCAACCCTCATGCGAACACCGGGGAGCTGTTTTTT
TRBV28,NA,NA,TRBJ1-5,16,CASSLTGRPGNQPQHF,TGTGCCAGCAGCCTCACCGGACGCCCTGGGAATCAGCCCCAGCATTTT
TRBV30,NA,NA,TRBJ1-1,13,CASTGRADTEAFF,TGTGCCTCCACAGGCAGGGCGGACACTGAAGCTTTCTTT
TRBV7-9,TRBD2,NA,TRBJ2-2,16,CASSFRTSGRAGELFF,TGTGCCAGCAGCTTCCGGACTAGCGGGAGGGCCGGGGAGCTGTTTTTT